This T cell receptor beta chain emerged from a study of STAT5B mutations in CD4+ large granular lymphocyte leukemia (dated 2022 in TCRdb). About the full investigation: Among the healthy controls, the CDR3 'QG' motif was associated with a particular HLA allele. The study compared the TCRbeta repertoires of patients with CD4+ T-cell large granular lymphocyte leukemia against the TCRbeta repertoires of healthy blood donors. The purity of purified fractions was confirmed by flow cytometry on FACSCanto II or FACSVerse to exceed 95% among lymphocytes. Study-wide findings and limitations: TRBV06-family usage was enriched among the top patient clones (8/27) compared with healthy controls (2/35). The main leukemic clonotypes were found to be private to each patient, although 25% of the main leukemic clonotypes were detected at low frequency in the non-leukemic repertoires of other patients. The data were not HLA-matched, and the higher clonality in CD4+ T-LGLL than in CD8+ T-LGLL could be due to the relatively small sample size. Greater clonality appeared to be present in CD4-sorted patient repertoires than in healthy CD4+ repertoires, and the difference was retained after the putative leukemic clones were removed.

The healthy control group was made up of around 38 blood donors, and the Finnish Red Cross blood service supplied their buffy coats. All TCR-sequenced material derived from peripheral blood: patient blood samples and healthy donor buffy coats. Peripheral blood mononuclear cells were isolated by Ficoll-Hypaque gradient centrifugation. CD4+ cells were purified magnetically from the buffy coats of healthy controls. Genomic DNA was extracted using the Gentra Puregene Cell and Tissue kit, and a Qubit 2.0 fluorometer was used to quantify it. On this clone itself: What this receptor recognizes is not known. Nothing much larger sits one base from this clone, and base qualities are not available.

CDR3 length: 14 amino acids, cysteine to phenylalanine. The CDR3 DNA has 42 bases and is translated from base 1. Sequences SNHLY (CDR1) and FYNNEI (CDR2) are obtained from the germline V gene. V is cut back by 2 bases and J by 4 bases, with 4 bases in the junction unmatched. The immunoSEQ assay at survey resolution was applied to genomic DNA for sequencing of TCRbeta rearrangements. In the paper's pipeline: In the TCR sequencing data, the smallest productive clonotype frequency that could be detected was 2.59 x 10-5. Only productive TCRbeta rearrangements, defined as complete and in-frame sequences, were included in the analyses. The clonality of each sample was calculated as Simpson clonality in the immunoSEQ Analyzer version 3.0. Clones were grouped by frequency into very rare, small, medium, large (1-20%) or hyperexpanded (>20%) categories. Generation probabilities were estimated with OLGA 1.2.3, V-gene circos plots were generated with VDJtools, specificities were searched for in VDJdb, and CDR3 motifs were identified with GLIPH. TCRdb retrieved this table from immuneACCESS and kept in-frame rearrangements only. Not all clones are present; in checked studies, unresolved V genes account for under half, and no reason is known for the remainder. The V and J calls and clone size are taken from that table; D and trimming were inferred from the DNA. This sample comprises some 40,000 clones, roughly 85% of them detected only once. About 2.5% of the sample belongs to the ten largest clones.

The sequence came from a human donor in good health. The V gene is TRBV2 and the J gene is TRBJ2-5, with 7 bases matching TRBD1. Material for sequencing was CD4+ T cells from blood buffy coats. The CDR3 corresponds to CASSEWQGVETQYF. At the DNA level, the sequence is TGTGCCAGCAGTGAATGGCAGGGGGTAGAGACCCAGTACTTC.